This passage covers 11 T cell receptor beta chains from one sample sequenced in a study of CD8 T cells in ankylosing spondylitis. TCRdb re-called the 5' RACE reads with MiXCR, one entry per CDR3 protein. The table lists 40,000 or so distinct CDR3 sequences, roughly 9.6% of them singletons. Sequences were obtained from blood, either unsorted or a sorted T cell fraction (not recorded which). Every receptor here comes from a male donor with ankylosing spondylitis or in good health (not recorded which).

This clonotype was counted only a few times. The chain joins TRBV25-1 to TRBJ1-5; possibly TRBD1 for D (6 bases). Germline V gene data show CDR1 as MGHDK and CDR2 as SYGVNS. V lost 5 bases to trimming and J lost 0 bases, with 8 bases between them. CDR3 length: 14 amino acids. CDR3 loop: CASSTGYSNQPQHF. The CDR3 DNA sequence: TGTGCCAGCAGTACAGGGTATAGCAATCAGCCCCAGCATTTT.

In this sample, this clonotype turned up many times. The V gene is TRBV28, the J gene TRBJ1-5; the D gene is possibly TRBD1 (5 bases). Trimming cost V 2 bases and J 6 bases, with 5 bases left between them. Looked up from germline, CDR1 is MDHEN and CDR2 is SYDVKM. The CDR3 totals 12 residues. This CDR3 is CASSLGGQPQHF. The DNA for the CDR3 is TGTGCCAGCAGTTTAGGGGGTCAGCCCCAGCATTTT.

This clonotype has ten or more counts. This chain connects TRBV5-1 to TRBJ1-2; 9 bases are a match to TRBD1. Germline CDR1 and CDR2: SGHRS and YFSETQ. The CDR3 sequence is 13 residues long. Losses at the gene ends were 2 bases for V and 8 bases for J; bases not matched to a gene: 4. The CDR3 sequence is CASSFSGTGGYTF. The CDR3 DNA reads as TGCGCCAGCAGCTTCTCCGGGACAGGGGGCTACACCTTC.

This clonotype was counted only a few times. V gene TRBV18 combines with J gene TRBJ1-1; D uncertain. The CDR3 is 13 amino acids. V was pared by 5 bases and J by 0 bases, with 7 bases between. Germline V CDR1 and CDR2: KGHSH, LQKENI. The CDR3 is CASSAGLNTEAFF. The CDR3 bases are TGTGCCAGCTCAGCAGGACTGAACACTGAAGCTTTCTTT.

This clonotype was picked up one time. This chain links TRBV7-2 with TRBJ2-1, with D tentatively TRBD2 (5 bases). Germline CDR1 is SGHTA and CDR2 is FQGNSA. There are 13 residues in the CDR3. Trimming removed 5 bases at V and 12 bases at J, with 17 bases between. CDR3 sequence: CASSPDPGKRQFF. The CDR3 DNA follows: TGTGCCAGCAGCCCCGATCCCGGGAAGCGGCAGTTCTTC.

To note about this clonotype: This may be a read error, as it is one base from a much larger clone. The chain uses TRBV2 and TRBJ2-7; unclear D gene. The CDR3 sequence is 11 residues long. From germline, CDR1 is SNHLY and CDR2 FYNNEI. CDR3 residues: CVSKRNYEQYF. CDR3 bases: TGTGTCAGCAAACGGAACTACGAGCAGTACTTC.

The chain links TRBV11-1 to TRBJ1-1; no definite D call. The CDR3 loop spans 11 amino acids. The germline CDR1 and CDR2 sequences are SGHAT and FQDESV (reference sequence). V lost 3 bases and J 3 bases, leaving 2 bases between the germline ends. CDR3 coding DNA: TGTGCCAGCAGCTTCGACACTGAAGCTTTCTTT. Its translation is CASSFDTEAFF.

At least ten counts were recorded for this clonotype. This chain connects TRBV2 to TRBJ2-3; the D gene is possibly TRBD1 (6 bases). V lost 2 bases to trimming and J lost 5 bases, with 14 bases between them. Germline-derived CDR1 and CDR2 are SNHLY and FYNNEI. The CDR3 spans 15 residues. The chain's CDR3 is CASSELGQWGDTQYF. The CDR3 DNA reads as TGTGCCAGCAGTGAACTAGGACAGTGGGGAGATACGCAGTATTTT.

This clonotype was recorded many times. The chain joins TRBV10-3 to TRBJ1-2; no clear D gene. Trimming removed 6 bases from V and 8 bases from J, with 10 bases in between. Germline CDR1 and CDR2: ENHRY and SYGVKD. CDR3 length: 11 amino acids. In nucleotides, the CDR3 is TGTGCCATCAGCGCGGGAGAGGGCTACACCTTC. This translates into CAISAGEGYTF.

This clonotype was observed at least ten times. This rearrangement joins TRBV20-1 to TRBJ2-3, with a weak D call TRBD2 (5 bases). This CDR3 has 13 amino acids. V lost 3 bases, J lost 3 bases, and 10 bases lay in between. The germline V gene encodes CDR1 DFQATT and CDR2 SNEGSKA (reference sequence). The CDR3 loop is CSARGLATDTQYF. In DNA form, the CDR3 reads TGCAGTGCTAGGGGATTAGCGACAGATACGCAGTATTTT.

This clonotype was picked up many times. V and J are TRBV3-1 and TRBJ2-2; D remains unclear. The CDR3 sequence is 14 residues long. CDR1 and CDR2 from the germline V gene are LGHDT and YNNKEL (reference sequence). The V end lost 3 bases, the J end lost 1 base, and 6 bases lay between the germline ends. This chain's CDR3 is CASSHRWNTGELFF. The CDR3 nucleotides read TGTGCCAGCAGCCATAGGTGGAACACCGGGGAGCTGTTTTTT.